This T cell receptor beta chain was sequenced in a study of early T cells in non-severe SARS-CoV-2 infection. Study-level background: With bulk RNA from unsorted whole blood as input, sequencing yielded unpaired chains.

Each CDR3 protein gets one entry after TCRdb re-called the 5' RACE reads with MiXCR. The table has some 31,000 distinct CDR3 sequences, around 5.8% seen once. This clonotype showed up many times. Mismatch with germline at one junction end may stem from a read error. The CDR3 has 17 amino acids. The germline V gene has CDR1 SGHNT and CDR2 YENEEA. The V gene is TRBV11-3, the J gene TRBJ2-6; 10 bases are shared with TRBD2. The source material was whole blood. The receptor comes from an adult who was a healthcare worker with PCR-confirmed SARS-CoV-2 infection or an uninfected control (not recorded which). The chain's CDR3 is CASSLILAGVGANVLIF. CDR3 in DNA: TGTGCCAGCAGCTTAATCCTAGCGGGAGTTGGGGCCAACGTCCTGATTTTC.